Presented here are 26 T cell receptor beta chains from one specimen sequenced in a study of blood T cell repertoires in COVID-19. Sequencing was performed with immunoSEQ multiplex PCR; in TCRdb, only in-frame clones are kept and a portion is missing. The table has about 200,000 clones, roughly nine tenths seen once. Material for sequencing was peripheral blood. Every receptor here comes from a woman in her 70s with acute or convalescent COVID-19.

The chain links TRBV7-7 to TRBJ2-5; 7 bases fit TRBD2. Germline V gene data show CDR1 as SSHAT and CDR2 as FNYEAQ (reference sequence). The CDR3 covers 14 residues. V was pared by 4 bases and J by 4 bases, with 6 bases of the junction left unmatched. CDR3 region: CASSSTSGIETQYF. CDR3 nucleotides: TGTGCCAGCAGCTCTACCAGCGGGATAGAGACCCAGTACTTC.

The chain couples TRBV6-5 to TRBJ1-1; D is ambiguous. V was cut by 7 bases and J by 1 base, with 16 bases left in between. The CDR3 has 15 residues. The germline gives CDR1 MNHEY, CDR2 SVGAGI. The DNA of the CDR3 is TGTGCCAGCACGACTCCGGGGATGCAGAACACTGAAGCTTTCTTT. Its protein is CASTTPGMQNTEAFF.

The rearrangement uses TRBV19 and TRBJ1-2; perhaps TRBD1 as D (5 bases). Germline V gene data show CDR1 as LNHDA and CDR2 as SQIVND (reference sequence). This CDR3 contains 12 residues. Trimming pared 4 bases from V and 2 bases from J, leaving 5 bases between. CDR3 protein: CASSKGNYGYTF. The DNA for the CDR3 is TGTGCCAGTAGTAAGGGGAACTATGGCTACACCTTC.

This clone was detected many times. The chain is built from TRBV5-4 and TRBJ1-6; 8 bases are a match to TRBD1. The CDR3 has 15 amino acids. V trimming: 0 bases; J trimming: 9 bases; junction bases outside the gene matches: 5. Germline-derived CDR1 and CDR2 are SGHNT and YYREEE (reference sequence). The CDR3 spells CASSLASGQGSPLHF. The CDR3 DNA sequence: TGTGCCAGCAGCTTGGCCTCAGGACAGGGTTCACCCCTCCACTTT.

The chain uses TRBV9 and TRBJ2-2; 8 positions agree with TRBD2. This CDR3 contains 15 residues. The trim removed 6 bases at V and 1 base at J, leaving 5 bases unmatched. The germline CDR1 and CDR2 sequences are SGDLS and YYNGEE. CDR3 in amino acids: CASTGLEGNTGELFF. For the CDR3, the DNA is TGTGCCAGCACGGGACTAGAGGGGAACACCGGGGAGCTGTTTTTT.

The genes are TRBV5-1 and TRBJ1-1; no definite D call. The CDR3 spans 15 residues. Germline CDR1 reads SGHRS; CDR2 reads YFSETQ. V shed 0 bases and J shed 2 bases, with 11 bases lying between them. For the CDR3, the DNA is TGCGCCAGCAGCTTGGGGGCCCACCGAAACACTGAAGCTTTCTTT. This translates into CASSLGAHRNTEAFF.

The chain links TRBV6-5 to TRBJ1-2; D may be TRBD1 (6 bases). CDR1 is MNHEY, CDR2 SVGAGI, per germline. This CDR3 is 13 amino acids long. V shed 5 bases and J shed 6 bases, with 13 bases lying between them. The CDR3, as DNA: TGTGCCAGCAGTATACAGGGAAGGGATGGCTACACCTTC. This codes for CASSIQGRDGYTF.

For the CDR3, the DNA is TGTGCCAGTAGTACGGGACAGGCGTCCTACGAGCAGTACTTC. As protein: CASSTGQASYEQYF. This rearrangement joins TRBV19 to TRBJ2-7; 8 positions agree with TRBD1. This CDR3 contains 14 residues. Germline values: CDR1 LNHDA, CDR2 SQIVND (reference sequence). V gave up 4 bases and J gave up 1 base; unmatched junction bases: 3.

The chain carries TRBV27 and TRBJ2-7; 8 nucleotides align to TRBD1. After removal of 6 bases from V and 4 bases from J, the junction contained 11 bases not matched to a gene. The CDR3 has 15 amino acids. Germline-derived CDR1 and CDR2 are MNHEY and SMNVEV (reference sequence). The CDR3 DNA sequence: TGTGCCAGCAGGAGCAAACAGGGGGTAGAATACGAGCAGTACTTC. It translates to CASRSKQGVEYEQYF.

This chain uses TRBV7-2 with TRBJ1-2; unclear D gene. Germline V CDR1 and CDR2: SGHTA, FQGNSA. There are 12 residues in the CDR3. Trimming removed 4 bases from V and 4 bases from J, with 7 bases in between. CDR3 DNA: TGTGCCAGCAGCTCGGACTTCTATGGCTACACCTTC. Protein product: CASSSDFYGYTF.

CDR3 DNA sequence: TGTGCCACCAGTGATTTCGGCAATCAGCCCCAGCATTTT. Protein product: CATSDFGNQPQHF. This rearrangement joins TRBV24-1 to TRBJ1-5, with unresolved D. This CDR3 is 13 amino acids long. The V end was cut by 1 base, the J end by 2 bases, with 2 bases between. Germline loops: CDR1 KGHDR, CDR2 SFDVKD.

V and J are TRBV4-1 and TRBJ2-3, with 11 bases that match TRBD2. V shed 5 bases, J shed 0 bases, and the junction held 10 bases outside the gene matches. This CDR3 has 18 amino acids. Germline V gene sequence: CDR1 MGHRA, CDR2 YSYEKL. The CDR3 nucleotides are TGCGCCAGCAGCTTACTAGCGGGAGTGGGGCCTAGCACAGATACGCAGTATTTT. Encoded protein: CASSLLAGVGPSTDTQYF.

This clone turned up a few times. This chain connects TRBV7-2 to TRBJ1-1, with 8 bases aligning to TRBD1. This CDR3 spans 15 amino acids. Germline loops: CDR1 SGHTA, CDR2 FQGNSA. The ends lost 5 bases at V and 4 bases at J; junction bases unmatched: 9. The CDR3 nucleotides are TGTGCCAGCAGCAACGAGGCCAGGGGGCTCACTGAAGCTTTCTTT. Its protein is CASSNEARGLTEAFF.

The chain couples TRBV29-1 to TRBJ2-7; perhaps TRBD2 as D (6 bases). There are 13 residues in the CDR3. V dropped 4 bases and J dropped 6 bases, with 16 bases sitting between them. Germline CDR1 and CDR2: SQVTM and ANQGSEA. Here the CDR3 reads CSVALRDFGEQYF. CDR3 nucleotide sequence: TGCAGCGTTGCTCTCCGGGACTTTGGCGAGCAGTACTTC.

The chain combines TRBV10-2 with TRBJ2-7; possibly TRBD2 for D (6 bases). The CDR3 length is 16 residues. V dropped 2 bases and J dropped 3 bases, with 17 bases sitting between them. Germline-derived CDR1 and CDR2 are WSHSY and SAAADI. CDR3 nucleotide sequence: TGCGCCAGCAGTGAGGTGTCACGGGGGAGGCGCTACGAGCAGTACTTC. Translation gives CASSEVSRGRRYEQYF.

V usage is TRBV5-1 and J usage is TRBJ2-5; D unclear. Germline V gives CDR1 SGHRS, CDR2 YFSETQ. The V end was cut by 2 bases, the J end by 2 bases, with 4 bases between. This CDR3 spans 12 amino acids. CDR3 amino acids: CASSFPQETQYF. The CDR3 nucleotides are TGCGCCAGCAGCTTCCCACAAGAGACCCAGTACTTC.

CDR3 sequence (DNA): TGTGCCAGCAGCTTATACAACAGACCCACTAACTATGGCTACACCTTC. Amino acid sequence: CASSLYNRPTNYGYTF. The V call is TRBV11-2, the J call TRBJ1-2; D is undetermined. This CDR3 has 16 residues. The V gene's germline CDR1 is SGHAT and CDR2 FQNNGV. V was clipped by 2 bases and J by 0 bases, with 13 bases between them.

This sequence joins TRBV2 and TRBJ2-7, with 8 bases lining up with TRBD1. The CDR3 runs to 14 residues. After removal of 7 bases from V and 6 bases from J, the junction contained 11 bases not matched to a gene. Looked up from germline, CDR1 is SNHLY and CDR2 is FYNNEI. CDR3: CASNPNRGASEQYF. The CDR3, as DNA: TGTGCCAGCAATCCTAACAGGGGGGCGAGCGAGCAGTACTTC.

The genes are TRBV10-2 and TRBJ1-1; D possibly corresponds to TRBD1 (5 bases). Germline V gene sequence: CDR1 WSHSY, CDR2 SAAADI. Trimming stripped 4 bases from V and 7 bases from J, with 10 bases between. The CDR3 runs 12 residues. The CDR3 DNA reads TGCGCCAGCAGTGCGGGGGGGGGTGAAGCTTTCTTT. Translation: CASSAGGGEAFF.

The chain uses TRBV7-9 and TRBJ2-1; D might be TRBD1 (6 bases). V was shortened by 7 bases and J by 6 bases, with 13 bases between the two germline ends. The CDR3 is 13 residues long. The germline V gene encodes CDR1 SEHNR and CDR2 FQNEAQ (reference sequence). The CDR3 bases are TGTGCCAGCACCCCTATCAGGGGCAATGAGCAGTTCTTC. It codes for CASTPIRGNEQFF.

The CDR3 loop is CASSLGQNYGYTF. CDR3 nucleotides: TGTGCCAGCAGCTTGGGCCAGAACTATGGCTACACCTTC. The chain has TRBV7-2 and TRBJ1-2; no firm D call. Germline lookup yields CDR1 SGHTA and CDR2 FQGNSA. There are 13 residues in the CDR3. V lost 3 bases and J 2 bases, leaving 7 bases between the germline ends.

V and J are TRBV15 and TRBJ2-1, with a tentative D call TRBD1 (5 bases). This CDR3 region has 16 residues. The germline V gene has CDR1 LNHNV and CDR2 YYDKDF (reference sequence). The V end lost 4 bases, the J end lost 4 bases, and 17 bases lay between the germline ends. The CDR3 DNA is TGTGCCACCAGCAACCCAACAGGTCCCGGTTACAATGAGCAGTTCTTC. This gives the protein CATSNPTGPGYNEQFF. Variable domain in full (rest from reference TRBV15 and TRBJ2-1): DAMVIQNPRYQVTQFGKPVTLSCSQTLNHNVMYWYQQKSSQAPKLLFHYYDKDFNNEADTPDNFQSRRPNTSFCFLDIRSPGLGDTAMYLCATSNPTGPGYNEQFFGPGTRLTVL.

This clone was counted once. This chain joins TRBV6-5 and TRBJ2-7, with D hard to call. The V end lost 4 bases, the J end lost 2 bases, and 3 bases lay between the germline ends. The CDR3 length is 11 residues. CDR1 and CDR2 from the germline V gene are MNHEY and SVGAGI. The CDR3 here is CASSSTYEQYF. DNA of the CDR3: TGTGCCAGCAGTTCAACCTACGAGCAGTACTTC.

In this sample, this clone turned up once. The chain couples TRBV5-6 to TRBJ1-1; TRBD1 agrees at 8 bases. The V segment lost 2 bases and the J segment 0 bases; nucleotides outside the gene matches: 0. Germline V gives CDR1 SGHDT, CDR2 YYEEEE. This CDR3 is 14 amino acids long. This CDR3 is CASSFRGLNTEAFF. CDR3 sequence (DNA): TGTGCCAGCAGCTTCAGGGGGCTGAACACTGAAGCTTTCTTT.

J is TRBJ2-7 and V is TRBV2, with a tentative D call TRBD2 (6 bases). Germline V CDR1 and CDR2: SNHLY, FYNNEI. V was clipped by 8 bases and J by 3 bases, with 14 bases between them. The CDR3 totals 13 residues. CDR3 loop: CASRERVDYEQYF. As DNA, the CDR3 is TGTGCCAGCCGGGAGAGGGTGGACTACGAGCAGTACTTC.

This clone was observed a handful of times. The chain employs TRBV7-2 and TRBJ1-4, with TRBD1 identical over 7 bases. CDR1 and CDR2 from the germline V gene are SGHTA and FQGNSA. Trimming at V came to 5 bases and at J to 10 bases, leaving 13 bases not matched to a gene. This CDR3 is built from 15 residues. CDR3 loop: CASSRTGVNPGKLFF. The CDR3 region has the DNA TGTGCCAGCAGCCGTACAGGGGTTAATCCGGGAAAACTGTTTTTT.